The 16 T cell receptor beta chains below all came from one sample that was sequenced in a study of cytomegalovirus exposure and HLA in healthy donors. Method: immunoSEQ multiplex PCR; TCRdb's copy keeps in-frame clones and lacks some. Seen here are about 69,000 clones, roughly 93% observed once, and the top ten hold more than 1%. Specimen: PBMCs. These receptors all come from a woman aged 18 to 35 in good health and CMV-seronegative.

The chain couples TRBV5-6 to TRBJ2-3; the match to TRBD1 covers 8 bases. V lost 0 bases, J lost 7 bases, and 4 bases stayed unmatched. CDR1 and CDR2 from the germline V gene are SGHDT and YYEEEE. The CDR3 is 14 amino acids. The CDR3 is CASSLGQGYYTQYF. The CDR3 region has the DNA TGTGCCAGCAGCTTGGGACAGGGGTATTATACGCAGTATTTT.

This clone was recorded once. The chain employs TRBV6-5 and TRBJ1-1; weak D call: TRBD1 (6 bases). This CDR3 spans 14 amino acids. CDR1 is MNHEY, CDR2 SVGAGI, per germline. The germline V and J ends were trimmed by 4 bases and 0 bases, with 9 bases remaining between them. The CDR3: CASSSGAMNTEAFF. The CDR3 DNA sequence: TGTGCCAGCAGTTCAGGGGCCATGAACACTGAAGCTTTCTTT.

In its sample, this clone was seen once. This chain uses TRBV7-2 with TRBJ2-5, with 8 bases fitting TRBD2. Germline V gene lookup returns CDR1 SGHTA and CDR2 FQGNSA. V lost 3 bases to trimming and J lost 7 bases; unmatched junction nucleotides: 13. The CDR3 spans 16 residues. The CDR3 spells CASSFGSGIGSGTQYF. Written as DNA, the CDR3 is TGTGCCAGCAGCTTTGGTAGCGGGATCGGGTCCGGGACCCAGTACTTC.

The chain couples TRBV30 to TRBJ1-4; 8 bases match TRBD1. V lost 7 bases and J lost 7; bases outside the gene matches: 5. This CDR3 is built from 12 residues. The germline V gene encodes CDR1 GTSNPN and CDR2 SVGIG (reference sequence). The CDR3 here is CAFTGGGEKLFF. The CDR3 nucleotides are TGTGCCTTTACAGGGGGGGGTGAAAAACTGTTTTTT.

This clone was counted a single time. CDR3 sequence reads: CASSVGDLGANTEAFF. In DNA form, the CDR3 reads TGTGCCAGCAGCGTAGGTGATCTCGGTGCGAACACTGAAGCTTTCTTT. The chain uses TRBV9 and TRBJ1-1; D uncertain. The V gene lost 0 bases and the J gene lost 1 base, with 13 bases spanning the gap. Germline CDR1 and CDR2: SGDLS and YYNGEE. The CDR3 is 16 amino acids.

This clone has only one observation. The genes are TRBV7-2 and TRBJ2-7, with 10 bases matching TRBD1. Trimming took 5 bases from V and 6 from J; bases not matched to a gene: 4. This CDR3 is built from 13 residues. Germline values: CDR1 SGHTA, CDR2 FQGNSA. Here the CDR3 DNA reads TGTGCCAGCAGCCGAGGACAGGGGGGCGAGCAGTACTTC. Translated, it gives CASSRGQGGEQYF.

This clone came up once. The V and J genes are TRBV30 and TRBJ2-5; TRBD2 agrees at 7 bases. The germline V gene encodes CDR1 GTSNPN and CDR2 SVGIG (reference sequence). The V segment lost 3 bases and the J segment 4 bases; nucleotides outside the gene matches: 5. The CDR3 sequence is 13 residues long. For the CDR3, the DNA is TGTGCCTGGAGCGTGGCTAGCGGAGAGACCCAGTACTTC. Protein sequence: CAWSVASGETQYF.

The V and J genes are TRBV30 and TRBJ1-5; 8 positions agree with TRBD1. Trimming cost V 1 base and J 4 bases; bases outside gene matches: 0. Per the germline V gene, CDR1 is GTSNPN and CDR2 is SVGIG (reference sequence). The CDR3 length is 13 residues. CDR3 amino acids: CAWSGQGNQPQHF. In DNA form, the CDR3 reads TGTGCCTGGAGTGGACAGGGGAATCAGCCCCAGCATTTT.

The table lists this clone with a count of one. The CDR3 nucleotides are TGTGCCAGCATGGGGTCTAGCGGGTACCAAGAGACCCAGTACTTC. Residues: CASMGSSGYQETQYF. This sequence joins TRBV2 and TRBJ2-5; 8 bases are shared with TRBD2. The CDR3 is made up of 15 amino acids. Germline CDR1 is SNHLY and CDR2 is FYNNEI. With V trimmed by 7 bases and J by 0 bases, 7 bases remained unmatched.

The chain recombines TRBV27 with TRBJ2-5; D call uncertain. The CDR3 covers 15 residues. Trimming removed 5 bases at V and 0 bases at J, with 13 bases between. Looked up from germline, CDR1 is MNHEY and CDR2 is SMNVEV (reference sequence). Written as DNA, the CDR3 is TGTGCCAGCAGTCTCCGCCCTGAGTACCAAGAGACCCAGTACTTC. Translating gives CASSLRPEYQETQYF.

CDR3: CASSLMRLNTGELFF. The DNA of the CDR3 is TGTGCCAGCAGCTTAATGCGGTTAAACACCGGGGAGCTGTTTTTT. The J gene is TRBJ2-2, the V gene TRBV11-2; D gene unclear. Germline CDR1 reads SGHAT; CDR2 reads FQNNGV. The V end was cut by 2 bases, the J end by 2 bases, with 9 bases between. The CDR3 has 15 amino acids.

The CDR3 sequence: CASSDPRWLFF. The CDR3 DNA sequence: TGTGCCAGCAGTGACCCGAGGTGGCTGTTTTTT. V is TRBV2 and J is TRBJ2-2; D call uncertain. There are 11 residues in the CDR3. V was pared by 3 bases and J by 13 bases, with 9 bases between. Germline loops: CDR1 SNHLY, CDR2 FYNNEI.

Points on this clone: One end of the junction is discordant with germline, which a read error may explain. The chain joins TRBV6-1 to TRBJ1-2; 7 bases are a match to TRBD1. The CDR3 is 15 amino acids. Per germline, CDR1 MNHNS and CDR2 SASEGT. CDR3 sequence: CASREEGAGGNGYTF. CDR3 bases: TGTGCCAGCAGGGAAGAGGGGGCGGGCGGGAATGGCTACACCTTC.

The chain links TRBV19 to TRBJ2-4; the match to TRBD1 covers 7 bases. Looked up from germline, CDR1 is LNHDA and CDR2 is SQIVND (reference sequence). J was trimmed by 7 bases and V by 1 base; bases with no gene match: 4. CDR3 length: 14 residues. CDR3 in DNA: TGTGCCAGTAGTATAGGACAGGGAAGGAACATTCAGTACTTC. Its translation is CASSIGQGRNIQYF.

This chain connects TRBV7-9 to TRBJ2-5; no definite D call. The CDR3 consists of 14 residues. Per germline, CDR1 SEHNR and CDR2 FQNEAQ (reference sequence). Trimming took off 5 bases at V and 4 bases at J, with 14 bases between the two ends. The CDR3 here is CASSPPILVETQYF. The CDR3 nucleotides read TGTGCCAGCAGCCCACCAATTTTAGTAGAGACCCAGTACTTC.

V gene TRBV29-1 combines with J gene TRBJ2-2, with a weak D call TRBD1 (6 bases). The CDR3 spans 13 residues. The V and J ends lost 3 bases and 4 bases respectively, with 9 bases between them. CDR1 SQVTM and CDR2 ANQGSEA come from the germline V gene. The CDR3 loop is CSVEARGTGELFF. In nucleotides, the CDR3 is TGCAGCGTTGAGGCCAGGGGCACCGGGGAGCTGTTTTTT.